A single sample gave rise to the 24 T cell receptor beta chains below, sequenced in a study of cytomegalovirus exposure and HLA in healthy donors. Researchers ran the PCR with 60 Vbeta and 13 Jbeta primers. The repertoire was sequenced with immunoSEQ multiplex PCR; TCRdb's copy has only in-frame clones and lacks some. The sample holds about 85,000 clones, 80% seen once. Input material: PBMCs. These receptor sequences come from a woman in her forties or fifties in good health and CMV-seropositive.

The chain recombines TRBV13 with TRBJ1-4, with 9 nucleotides matching TRBD1. CDR1 and CDR2 from the germline V gene are PRHDT and FYEKMQ (reference sequence). There are 15 residues in the CDR3. Trimming took 0 bases from V and 5 from J; bases not matched to a gene: 1. The CDR3 region is CASSLGTGGNEKLFF. The CDR3, as DNA: TGTGCCAGCAGCTTAGGGACAGGGGGGAATGAAAAACTGTTTTTT.

The CDR3 loop is CASREQGAGEQYV. DNA of the CDR3: TGTGCCAGCAGAGAACAGGGGGCGGGTGAGCAGTACGTC. The chain couples TRBV27 to TRBJ2-7; 9 nucleotides align to TRBD1. Germline lookup yields CDR1 MNHEY and CDR2 SMNVEV (reference sequence). There are 13 residues in the CDR3. V was clipped by 6 bases and J by 7 bases; unmatched bases: 7.

The CDR3 region is CASSAQQGARTEAFF. The CDR3 DNA sequence: TGCGCCAGCAGCGCCCAACAGGGGGCGCGGACCGAAGCTTTCTTT. The gene calls are TRBV5-1 and TRBJ1-1, with 9 bases aligning to TRBD1. V lost 4 bases and J lost 8; bases outside the gene matches: 12. This CDR3 spans 15 amino acids. CDR1 SGHRS and CDR2 YFSETQ come from the germline V gene.

V is TRBV19 and J is TRBJ1-1; TRBD1 is a possible D gene (5 bases). V lost 2 bases and J lost 7, with 11 bases in between. The CDR3 totals 13 residues. Germline loops: CDR1 LNHDA, CDR2 SQIVND (reference sequence). The CDR3 reads CASSINRRGEAFF. The CDR3 DNA reads as TGTGCCAGTAGTATAAATCGAAGGGGTGAAGCTTTCTTT.

The CDR3 here is CASRAQGSGHLHSPLHF. CDR3 bases: TGTGCCAGCAGAGCGCAGGGGAGCGGTCACCTTCATTCACCCCTCCACTTT. The chain has TRBV2 and TRBJ1-6, with a tentative D call TRBD1 (6 bases). V was pared by 6 bases and J by 8 bases, with 23 bases between. There are 17 residues in the CDR3. Germline values: CDR1 SNHLY, CDR2 FYNNEI.

This clone was counted a single time. The sample has other DNA sequences that encode this CDR3 too. The gene calls are TRBV29-1 and TRBJ2-4; D is ambiguous. This CDR3 is 13 amino acids long. V lost 5 bases and J 0 bases, leaving 8 bases between the germline ends. Looked up from germline, CDR1 is SQVTM and CDR2 is ANQGSEA. The CDR3 DNA is TGCAGCGTTAACGGCGGAGCCAAAAACATTCAGTACTTC. This gives the protein CSVNGGAKNIQYF. Full variable domain (remainder filled in from reference TRBV29-1 and TRBJ2-4): SAVISQKPSRDICQRGTSLTIQCQVDSQVTMMFWYRQQPGQSLTLIATANQGSEATYESGFVIDKFPISRPNLTFSTLTVSNMSPEDSSIYLCSVNGGAKNIQYFGAGTRLSVL.

The chain recombines TRBV27 with TRBJ2-1; 11 bases agree with TRBD2. V lost 6 bases, J lost 7 bases, and 8 bases stayed unmatched. Germline values: CDR1 MNHEY, CDR2 SMNVEV (reference sequence). The CDR3 spans 15 residues. The DNA of the CDR3 is TGTGCCAGCAGGTTAGCGGGAGGGCGGTGGAATGAGCAGTTCTTC. Translated: CASRLAGGRWNEQFF.

The V and J genes are TRBV6-5 and TRBJ2-1, with TRBD1 as a possible D gene (8 bases). V lost 5 bases, J lost 6 bases, and 17 bases lay in between. The germline CDR1 and CDR2 sequences are MNHEY and SVGAGI. The CDR3 has 15 amino acids. CDR3 DNA: TGTGCCAGCAGTAGACACAGGGGGGGCCCCAATGAGCAGTTCTTC. Translation: CASSRHRGGPNEQFF.

The gene calls are TRBV4-1 and TRBJ2-1; tentatively, D is TRBD1 (6 bases). V was shortened by 4 bases and J by 4 bases, with 14 bases between the two germline ends. The germline V gene has CDR1 MGHRA and CDR2 YSYEKL. This CDR3 spans 15 amino acids. The CDR3 sequence is CASSPTAGDYNEQFF. As DNA, the CDR3 is TGCGCCAGCAGCCCAACTGCAGGGGATTACAATGAGCAGTTCTTC.

The rearrangement joins TRBV27 to TRBJ1-5; D call uncertain. Germline CDR1 is MNHEY and CDR2 is SMNVEV (reference sequence). V was clipped by 5 bases and J by 11 bases, with 10 bases between them. This CDR3 region has 11 residues. CDR3 protein: CASSPLGAQHF. The CDR3 DNA sequence: TGTGCCAGCAGTCCCCTAGGAGCCCAGCATTTT.

The gene calls are TRBV7-2 and TRBJ1-5; D not resolved. V gave up 0 bases and J gave up 0 bases, with 6 bases separating them. This CDR3 has 15 amino acids. The germline CDR1 and CDR2 sequences are SGHTA and FQGNSA. For the CDR3, the DNA is TGTGCCAGCAGCTTAGCGGCCAATAGCAATCAGCCCCAGCATTTT. Translated: CASSLAANSNQPQHF.

The chain has TRBV29-1 and TRBJ2-1; 7 positions match TRBD1. The V gene end was trimmed by 7 bases and the J gene end by 4 bases; junction bases not matched to a gene: 10. Germline V gene lookup returns CDR1 SQVTM and CDR2 ANQGSEA. The CDR3 is made up of 14 amino acids. The CDR3 region is CSAQGVTSYNEQFF. CDR3 nucleotides: TGCAGCGCTCAGGGGGTGACCTCGTACAATGAGCAGTTCTTC.

The chain joins TRBV18 to TRBJ1-4; 7 nucleotides align to TRBD1. With V trimmed by 4 bases and J by 5 bases, 10 bases remained unmatched. Germline V lookup: CDR1 KGHSH, CDR2 LQKENI. This CDR3 spans 16 amino acids. The CDR3 bases are TGTGCCAGCTCACGACGGGTAGGGACAGAGAATGAAAAACTGTTTTTT. It encodes CASSRRVGTENEKLFF.

This rearrangement joins TRBV2 to TRBJ1-1; 11 bases line up with TRBD1. The CDR3 loop spans 16 amino acids. From germline, CDR1 is SNHLY and CDR2 FYNNEI. V shed 4 bases and J 3 bases; nucleotides not matched to a gene: 7. CDR3 in DNA: TGTGCCAGCAGTGGACCGGGACAGGGGGTGCACACTGAAGCTTTCTTT. Protein product: CASSGPGQGVHTEAFF.

This rearrangement joins TRBV10-3 to TRBJ2-1; 11 bases fit TRBD2. Germline V lookup: CDR1 ENHRY, CDR2 SYGVKD. V gave up 10 bases and J gave up 4 bases; unmatched junction bases: 6. The CDR3 sequence is 14 residues long. The CDR3 region has the DNA TGTGCCACGACCCTAGCGGGGGGTTACAATGAGCAGTTCTTC. Amino acids: CATTLAGGYNEQFF.

This sequence joins TRBV5-1 and TRBJ2-5; tentatively, D is TRBD1 (8 bases). The germline gives CDR1 SGHRS, CDR2 YFSETQ. With 4 bases removed from V and 3 bases from J, the gap between germline ends came to 16 bases. This CDR3 comprises 15 residues. The CDR3 loop reads CASSPRTGREETQYF. The CDR3 coding sequence is TGCGCCAGCAGCCCCCGGACAGGGAGGGAAGAGACCCAGTACTTC.

The chain combines TRBV5-1 with TRBJ2-3; 12 bases agree with TRBD2. CDR1 and CDR2 from the germline V gene are SGHRS and YFSETQ. The V and J ends lost 0 bases and 5 bases, in that order; junction bases with no gene match: 10. This CDR3 comprises 18 residues. CDR3 region: CASSLALAGGDFIDTQYF. The CDR3 coding sequence is TGCGCCAGCAGCTTGGCTCTAGCGGGGGGGGATTTTATAGATACGCAGTATTTT.

The rearrangement joins TRBV28 to TRBJ2-4; 7 bases line up with TRBD1. The CDR3 consists of 15 residues. The germline V gene encodes CDR1 MDHEN and CDR2 SYDVKM. The V segment lost 2 bases and the J segment 9 bases; nucleotides outside the gene matches: 10. CDR3 nucleotide sequence: TGTGCCAGCAGTTTACGGGACAGATCAGGCGGCATTCAGTACTTC. Its protein product is CASSLRDRSGGIQYF.

The V and J genes are TRBV13 and TRBJ2-1, with D perhaps matching TRBD2 (5 bases). V dropped 5 bases and J dropped 7 bases, with 15 bases sitting between them. The CDR3 extends over 14 amino acids. Germline assignment: CDR1 PRHDT and CDR2 FYEKMQ (reference sequence). CDR3 nucleotide sequence: TGTGCCAGCAGCATGTCAGGACTGGGGAATGAGCAGTTCTTC. Its protein is CASSMSGLGNEQFF. Full variable domain (missing parts from reference TRBV13 and TRBJ2-1): AAGVIQSPRHLIKEKRETATLKCYPIPRHDTVYWYQQGPGQDPQFLISFYEKMQSDKGSIPDRFSAQQFSDYHSELNMSSLELGDSALYFCASSMSGLGNEQFFGPGTRLTVL.

The chain uses TRBV9 and TRBJ2-7, with D maybe TRBD2 (6 bases). The V gene lost 4 bases and the J gene lost 3 bases, with 20 bases spanning the gap. The germline CDR1 and CDR2 sequences are SGDLS and YYNGEE. This CDR3 spans 16 amino acids. Written as DNA, the CDR3 is TGTGCCAGCAGCTCCCCCCTGGGACTGACGGACTACGAGCAGTACGTC. It codes for CASSSPLGLTDYEQYV.

This clone was seen only a few times. The chain couples TRBV6-1 to TRBJ2-3, with 9 bases aligning to TRBD2. Germline CDR1 reads MNHNS; CDR2 reads SASEGT. The CDR3 consists of 16 residues. Losses at the gene ends were 1 base for V and 2 bases for J; bases not matched to a gene: 4. As DNA, the CDR3 is TGTGCCAGCAGTGAAGATCTAGCGGGGTACACAGATACGCAGTATTTT. Amino acids: CASSEDLAGYTDTQYF.

This clone was counted a single time. J is TRBJ1-4 and V is TRBV5-4; 9 nucleotides align to TRBD1. V lost 0 bases to trimming and J lost 8 bases; unmatched junction nucleotides: 2. Germline V gene lookup returns CDR1 SGHNT and CDR2 YYREEE (reference sequence). The CDR3 runs to 14 residues. CDR3 sequence: CASSLDRGQEKLFF. The CDR3 DNA reads as TGTGCCAGCAGCTTGGACAGGGGGCAAGAAAAACTGTTTTTT.

Turning to this clone: The same CDR3 can be traced to other DNA sequences in this sample. The V and J genes are TRBV4-1 and TRBJ1-3; D possibly corresponds to TRBD1 (6 bases). Trimming stripped 2 bases from V and 5 bases from J, with 13 bases between. The CDR3 sequence is 15 residues long. The V gene's germline CDR1 is MGHRA and CDR2 YSYEKL. The CDR3 sequence: CASSQPGTSRNTIYF. Written as DNA, the CDR3 is TGCGCCAGCAGCCAACCTGGGACATCCAGAAACACCATATATTTT.

J is TRBJ2-2 and V is TRBV11-2, with a tentative D call TRBD1 (6 bases). CDR1 and CDR2 from the germline V gene are SGHAT and FQNNGV. The germline V and J ends were trimmed by 8 bases and 7 bases, with 17 bases remaining between them. The CDR3 spans 14 residues. This CDR3 is CASGSQTGFGELFF. The CDR3 bases are TGTGCCAGCGGCTCACAGACAGGTTTCGGGGAGCTGTTTTTT. The entire variable domain, with the rest obtained from reference TRBV11-2 and TRBJ2-2, is as follows: EAGVAQSPRYKIIEKRQSVAFWCNPISGHATLYWYQQILGQGPKLLIQFQNNGVVDDSQLPKDRFSAERLKGVDSTLKIQPAKLEDSAVYLCASGSQTGFGELFFGEGSRLTVL.